This TCR beta chain was profiled in a study of identical twins. This clonotype was picked up many times. One entry per CDR3 protein, called by TCRdb with MiXCR from the 5' RACE reads. The sample includes approximately 210,000 distinct CDR3 sequences, 6.5% seen only once; the top ten take approximately 15%. The same specimen was also included in a second study, on T cells expressing NK-cell markers. This second study says: TCR beta repertoires came from sorted CD3+CD56+NKG2C+, CD3+CD56+NKG2C- and CD3+CD56-NKG2C+ T cells. The leading position in the CD3+CD56-NKG2C+ fraction of several donors also went to these clonotypes.

The sequence was collected from a woman aged 18-29 years in good health. What was sequenced was CD8+ T cells sorted from blood.

The CDR3, as DNA: TGTGCCAGCAGCGGAGCGGGAGACGGAATTACACGAGATACGCAGTATTTT. This encodes CASSGAGDGITRDTQYF. The chain uses TRBV9 and TRBJ2-3; 8 nucleotides line up with TRBD2. Trimming took 3 bases from V and 5 from J; bases not matched to a gene: 14. CDR3 length equals 17 residues. Germline V CDR1 and CDR2: SGDLS, YYNGEE. Filled out from reference TRBV9 and TRBJ2-3, the complete variable domain reads DSGVTQTPKHLITATGQRVTLRCSPRSGDLSVYWYQQSLDQGLQFLIQYYNGEERAKGNILERFSAQQFPDLHSELNLSSLELGDSALYFCASSGAGDGITRDTQYFGPGTRLTVL.